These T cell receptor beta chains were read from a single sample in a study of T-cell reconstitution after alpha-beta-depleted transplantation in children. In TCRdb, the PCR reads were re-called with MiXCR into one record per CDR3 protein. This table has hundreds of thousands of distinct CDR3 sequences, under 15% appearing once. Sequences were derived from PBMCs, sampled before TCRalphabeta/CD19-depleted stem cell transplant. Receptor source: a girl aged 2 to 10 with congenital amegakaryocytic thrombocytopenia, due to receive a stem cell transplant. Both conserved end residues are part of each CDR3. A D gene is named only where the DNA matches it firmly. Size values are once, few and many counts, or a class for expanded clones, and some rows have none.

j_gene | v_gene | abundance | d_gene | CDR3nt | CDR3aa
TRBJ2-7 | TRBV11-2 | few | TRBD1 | TGTGCCAGCAGCTTCCCCTCCGGGACAGGGCTGTACGAGCAGTACTTC | CASSFPSGTGLYEQYF
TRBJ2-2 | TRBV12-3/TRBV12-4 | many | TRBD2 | TGTGCCAGCAGTCGAGGGCAACTAGCGGGAGACACCGGGGAGCTGTTTTTT | CASSRGQLAGDTGELFF
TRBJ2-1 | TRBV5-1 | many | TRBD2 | TGCGCCAGCAGCTTTAAAAAATTAGCGGGAGGGCCCCAGCATGAGCAGTTCTTC | CASSFKKLAGGPQHEQFF
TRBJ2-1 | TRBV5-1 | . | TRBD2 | TGCGCCTCCAAAAGGGGGATAACTAGCGGGAGTTCAAATGAGCAGTTCTTC | CASKRGITSGSSNEQFF
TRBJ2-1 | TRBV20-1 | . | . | TGCAGTGCTCCTTTGGGCGGGAACCGCTACAATGAGCAGTTCTTC | CSAPLGGNRYNEQFF
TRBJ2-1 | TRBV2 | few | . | TGTGCCAGCGGTAGTCAAGGGAAGGTCGAGCAGTTCTTC | CASGSQGKVEQFF
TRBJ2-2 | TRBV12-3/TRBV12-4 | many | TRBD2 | TGTGCCAGCAGAGGACTAGCGGGACGGGGGGAGCTGTTTTTT | CASRGLAGRGELFF
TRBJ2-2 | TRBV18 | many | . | TGTGCCAGCTCACCACCCTGGGAAGGGGCCACCGGGGAGCTGTTTTTT | CASSPPWEGATGELFF
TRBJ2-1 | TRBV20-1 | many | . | TGCAGTGCTGAACACCAAATCTATGAGCAGTTCTTC | CSAEHQIYEQFF
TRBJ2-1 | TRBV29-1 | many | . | TGCAGCGTTGACCTCTGGGGGGAAAAGCAGTTCTTC | CSVDLWGEKQFF
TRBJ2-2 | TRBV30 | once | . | TGTGCCTGGACAGGGGGAGGCGCCGGGGAGCTGTTTTTT | CAWTGGGAGELFF
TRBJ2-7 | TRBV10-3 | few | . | TGTGCCGTCCGACCGGGACCGGGCGACGAGCAGTACTTC | CAVRPGPGDEQYF
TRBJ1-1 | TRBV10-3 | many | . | TGTGCCATCAGTGAGTCGGGGGGGCTGGACACTGAAGCTTTCTTT | CAISESGGLDTEAFF
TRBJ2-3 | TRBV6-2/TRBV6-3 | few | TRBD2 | TGTGCCAGCAGTTATGCGCCTGATGAGGGAGGGCCCACAGATACGCAGTATTTT | CASSYAPDEGGPTDTQYF
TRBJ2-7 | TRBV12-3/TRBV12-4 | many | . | TGTGCCAGCAGTTCGGACACCTACGAGCAGTACTTC | CASSSDTYEQYF
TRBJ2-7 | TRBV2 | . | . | TGTGCCAGCAGTGGTGGAGCGAGTCCCTACGAGCAGTACTTC | CASSGGASPYEQYF
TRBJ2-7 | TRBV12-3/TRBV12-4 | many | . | TGTGCCAGCAGTTTAGCGGGATTAGCCTACGAGCAGTACTTC | CASSLAGLAYEQYF
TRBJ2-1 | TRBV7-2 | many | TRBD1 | TGTGCCAGCAGCTTTTTCCTGACAGGGATGGGTCGGTATGAGCAGTTCTTC | CASSFFLTGMGRYEQFF
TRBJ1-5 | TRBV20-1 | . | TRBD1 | TGCAGTGCTAGAGGGGACAGCCTGAATCAGCCCCAGCATTTT | CSARGDSLNQPQHF
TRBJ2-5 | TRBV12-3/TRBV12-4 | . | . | TGTGCCAGCAGTCCAGATACGGATGCTGGGACCCAGTACTTC | CASSPDTDAGTQYF
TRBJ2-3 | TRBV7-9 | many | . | TGTGCCAGCAGCCGTATTAGCACAGATACGCAGTATTTT | CASSRISTDTQYF
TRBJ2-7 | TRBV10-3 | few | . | TGTGCCATCAGTGACCCGGAGGGGGAATGGCTCTCCTACGAGCAGTACTTC | CAISDPEGEWLSYEQYF
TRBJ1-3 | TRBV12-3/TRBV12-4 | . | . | TGTGCCAGCAGCCCACGGAGCTCTGGAAACACCATATATTTT | CASSPRSSGNTIYF
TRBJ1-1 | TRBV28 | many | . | TGTGCCAGCACCAAAGGGGGGACTGAAGCTTTCTTT | CASTKGGTEAFF
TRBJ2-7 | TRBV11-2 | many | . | TGTGCCAGCAGCTTAGGTGGTAACTCCTACGAGCAGTACTTC | CASSLGGNSYEQYF
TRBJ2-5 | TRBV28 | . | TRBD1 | TGTGCCAGCAGTTTTTCCGGACAGGGCAGGTTCCGAGAGACCCAGTACTTC | CASSFSGQGRFRETQYF
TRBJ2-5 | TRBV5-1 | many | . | TGCGCCAGCAGCTTGGTCCAGACCCAGTACTTC | CASSLVQTQYF
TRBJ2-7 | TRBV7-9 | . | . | TGTGCCAGCAGCGACAACCCGAACGAGCAGTACTTC | CASSDNPNEQYF
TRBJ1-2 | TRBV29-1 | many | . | TGCAGCGTTGTGACCAGTCTCAACTATGGCTACACCTTC | CSVVTSLNYGYTF
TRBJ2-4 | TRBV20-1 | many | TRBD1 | TGCAGTGCTAGGCCGACAGGGAACATTCAGTACTTC | CSARPTGNIQYF
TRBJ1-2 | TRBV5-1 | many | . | TGCGCCAGCAGCCCCGGCGGTAGTACAGTCTATGGCTACACCTTC | CASSPGGSTVYGYTF
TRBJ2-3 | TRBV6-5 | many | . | TGTGCCAGCAGTTATGTGGTCACAGATACGCAGTATTTT | CASSYVVTDTQYF
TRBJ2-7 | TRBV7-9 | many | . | TGTGCCAGCAGCTTAGTGGGACCTCCCTACGAGCAGTACTTC | CASSLVGPPYEQYF
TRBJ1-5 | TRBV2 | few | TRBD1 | TGTGCCAGCAGGGTGAACAGGGGTAGCAATCAGCCCCAGCATTTT | CASRVNRGSNQPQHF
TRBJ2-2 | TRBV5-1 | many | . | TGCGCCAGCACGAGGGGGGACCGTTCAAACACCGGGGAGCTGTTTTTT | CASTRGDRSNTGELFF
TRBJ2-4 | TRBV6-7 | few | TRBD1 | TGTGCCAGCAGTTACAGGTCCCAGGGGGCGATTTTAATTGGCAAAAACATTCAGTACTTC | CASSYRSQGAILIGKNIQYF
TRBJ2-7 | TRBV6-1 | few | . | TGTGCCAGCGTGGGTAGCGGCTCCTACGAGCAGTACTTC | CASVGSGSYEQYF
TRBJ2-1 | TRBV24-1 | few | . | TGTGCCACCCGAAACAGGGTTTACAATGAGCAGTTCTTC | CATRNRVYNEQFF
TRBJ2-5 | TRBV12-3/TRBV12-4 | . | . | TGTGCCAGCAGTTTAGGAGGTGGGGGCGCGAGAGAGACCCAGTACTTC | CASSLGGGGARETQYF
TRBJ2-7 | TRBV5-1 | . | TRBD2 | TGCGCCAGCAGCATGGATCTAGCGGCGGACTACGAGCAGTACTTC | CASSMDLAADYEQYF
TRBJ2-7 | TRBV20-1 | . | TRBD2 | TGCAGTGCGGGGCTAGCGGGAGTTCGAGAATACGAGCAGTACTTC | CSAGLAGVREYEQYF
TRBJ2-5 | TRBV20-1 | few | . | TGCAGTGCTAGAGTAACTTGGCGGGCCGTTGGGGAGACCCAGTACTTC | CSARVTWRAVGETQYF
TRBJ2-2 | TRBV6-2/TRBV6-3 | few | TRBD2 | TGTGCCAGCAGTCTGCGATCGACTAGCGGGAGGGCCGTAGGCACCGGGGAGCTGTTTTTT | CASSLRSTSGRAVGTGELFF
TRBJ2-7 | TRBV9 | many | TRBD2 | TGTGCCAGCAGCGGACTAGCGGGAGCCGATAACTACGAGCAGTACTTC | CASSGLAGADNYEQYF
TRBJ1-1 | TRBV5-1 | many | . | TGCGCCAGCAGCTTTGAACCCCCGGGGGACACTGAAGCTTTCTTT | CASSFEPPGDTEAFF
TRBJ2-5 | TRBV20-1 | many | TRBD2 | TGCAGTGCTACGACTAGCGGGAGAGGTTGGGAGACCCAGTACTTC | CSATTSGRGWETQYF
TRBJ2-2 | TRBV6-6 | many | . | TGTGCCAGCCTAGAGCGGAACACCGGGGAGCTGTTTTTT | CASLERNTGELFF
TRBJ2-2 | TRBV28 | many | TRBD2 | TGTGCCAGCAGAGCGGGAGGGAACACCGGGGAGCTGTTTTTT | CASRAGGNTGELFF
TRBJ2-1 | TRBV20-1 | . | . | TGCAGTGCTAGACGAAAGGGGGCGGGAGTGTTTAATGAGCAGTTCTTC | CSARRKGAGVFNEQFF
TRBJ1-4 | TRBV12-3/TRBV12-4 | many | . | TGTGCCAGCAGTCATATTGGGAGAGAACTGTTTTTT | CASSHIGRELFF
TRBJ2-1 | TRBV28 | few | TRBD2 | TGTGCCAGCAGTTTTCATGTCGGGACTACCAGTTACAATGAGCAGTTCTTC | CASSFHVGTTSYNEQFF
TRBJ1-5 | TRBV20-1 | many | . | TGCAGTGCTAGCACGGACCCAGGTTGGCAGCCCCAGCATTTT | CSASTDPGWQPQHF
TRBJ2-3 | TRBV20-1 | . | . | TGCAGTGCTAGAGAGGGATTCACAGATACGCAGTATTTT | CSAREGFTDTQYF
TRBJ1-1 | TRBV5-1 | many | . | TGCGCCAGCAGCTTGACCCTTGGACAGAACACTGAAGCTTTCTTT | CASSLTLGQNTEAFF
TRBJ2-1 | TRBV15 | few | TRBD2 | TGTGCCACCAGCCGACCCGGGACTAGCGACAATGAGCAGTTCTTC | CATSRPGTSDNEQFF
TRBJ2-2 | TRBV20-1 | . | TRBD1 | TGCAGTGCTCGGGACAGAACCGCGAACACCGGGGAGCTGTTTTTT | CSARDRTANTGELFF
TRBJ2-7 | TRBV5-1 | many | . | TGCGCCAGCAGCGTAGGGGTGGGGATCTACGAGCAGTACTTC | CASSVGVGIYEQYF
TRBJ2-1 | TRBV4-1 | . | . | TGCGCCAGCAGCCAAGAACCCGCCTACAATGAGCAGTTCTTC | CASSQEPAYNEQFF
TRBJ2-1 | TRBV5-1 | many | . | TGCGCCAGCGGAACAGATGAGGTTGAGCAGTTCTTC | CASGTDEVEQFF